The clone carrying this T cell receptor beta chain was detected many times. Physicians reached a diagnosis by relying on clinical symptoms, serum thyroxine, TRAb, thyroid ultrasound and orbital computed tomography. 7.5 to 10 ml of fresh blood yielded the PBMCs by density gradient. Trimming shortened V by 0 bases and J by 0 bases, and 5 bases separated the two germline ends. The CDR3 spans 14 residues. Looked up from germline, CDR1 is MNHEY and CDR2 is SVGAGI. These data originate in a study of Graves' ophthalmopathy and Graves' hyperthyroidism. TCR beta CDR3 amplification used RNA transcripts. First-round RT-PCR employed HTBI primers, with a second-round multiplex PCR after it. TCRdb recomputed calls from the multiplex PCR reads with MiXCR, one row per CDR3 protein. The sample includes over 450,000 distinct CDR3 sequences, around 14% seen only once; the top ten take approximately 9.8%.

Material for sequencing was blood. J is TRBJ1-1 and V is TRBV6-5; D gene unclear. This sequence was found in a woman aged 30 to 39 with Graves' ophthalmopathy. The CDR3 bases are TGTGCCAGCAGTTACTCTAGAATGAACACTGAAGCTTTCTTT. Its protein product is CASSYSRMNTEAFF.